A selection of T cell receptor beta chains follows, all from one sample in a study of spatial heterogeneity in lung cancer. TCRdb re-derived calls from the 5' RACE reads in MiXCR, one entry per CDR3 protein. The table lists about 40,000 distinct CDR3 sequences, less than 5.5% of them singletons. This sample comprised PBMCs, obtained at surgery. Every receptor here comes from a female donor with early-stage non-small cell lung cancer. Each CDR3 is given with its conserved first and last residue. Fields, in order: D gene, V gene, J gene, clone size, CDR3 length, CDR3 protein, CDR3 DNA. A D gene is named only where the DNA matches it firmly. Size tells how often a clone was seen (once, few, many) or the class of an expanded clone, and some rows leave it out.

d_call: NA
v_call: TRBV7-3
j_call: TRBJ2-1
clone_size: many
cdr3_length: 11
cdr3_aa: CASSLTNEQFF
cdr3_nt: TGTGCCAGCAGCTTAACCAATGAGCAGTTCTTC

d_call: NA
v_call: TRBV12-3/TRBV12-4
j_call: TRBJ2-7
clone_size: NA
cdr3_length: 14
cdr3_aa: CASSLGGYSYEQYF
cdr3_nt: TGTGCCAGCAGTTTAGGTGGCTACTCCTACGAGCAGTACTTC

d_call: NA
v_call: TRBV27
j_call: TRBJ1-1
clone_size: NA
cdr3_length: 12
cdr3_aa: CTSSDRNTEAFF
cdr3_nt: TGCACCAGCAGTGACAGGAACACTGAAGCTTTCTTT

d_call: NA
v_call: TRBV4-1
j_call: TRBJ2-1
clone_size: many
cdr3_length: 18
cdr3_aa: CASSQRGPADSFYNEQFF
cdr3_nt: TGCGCCAGCAGCCAAAGAGGTCCCGCGGACAGCTTCTACAATGAGCAGTTCTTC

d_call: NA
v_call: TRBV3-1
j_call: TRBJ1-2
clone_size: NA
cdr3_length: 13
cdr3_aa: CASSQVGVHGYTF
cdr3_nt: TGTGCCAGCAGCCAAGTAGGAGTCCATGGCTACACCTTC

d_call: NA
v_call: TRBV9
j_call: TRBJ1-3
clone_size: many
cdr3_length: 15
cdr3_aa: CASSVNRAAGNTIYF
cdr3_nt: TGTGCCAGCAGCGTAAACAGGGCTGCTGGAAACACCATATATTTT

d_call: NA
v_call: TRBV2
j_call: TRBJ2-2
clone_size: many
cdr3_length: 14
cdr3_aa: CASSEEGRTGELFF
cdr3_nt: TGTGCCAGCAGTGAAGAGGGTCGCACCGGGGAGCTGTTTTTT

d_call: NA
v_call: TRBV20-1
j_call: TRBJ1-1
clone_size: many
cdr3_length: 14
cdr3_aa: CSAKGGILNTEAFF
cdr3_nt: TGCAGTGCTAAGGGGGGGATCCTGAACACTGAAGCTTTCTTT

d_call: TRBD1
v_call: TRBV5-1
j_call: TRBJ2-5
clone_size: few
cdr3_length: 16
cdr3_aa: CASSLKGQGAGETQYF
cdr3_nt: TGCGCCAGCAGCTTGAAGGGACAGGGGGCCGGGGAGACCCAGTACTTC

d_call: NA
v_call: TRBV2
j_call: TRBJ1-2
clone_size: many
cdr3_length: 14
cdr3_aa: CASSVGTPGEGYTF
cdr3_nt: TGTGCCAGCAGTGTTGGGACGCCCGGGGAAGGCTACACCTTC

d_call: TRBD1
v_call: TRBV4-1
j_call: TRBJ1-3
clone_size: NA
cdr3_length: 17
cdr3_aa: CASSLPGTASSGNTIYF
cdr3_nt: TGCGCCAGCAGCCTCCCCGGGACAGCCAGCTCTGGAAACACCATATATTTT

d_call: NA
v_call: TRBV12-3/TRBV12-4
j_call: TRBJ2-1
clone_size: NA
cdr3_length: 16
cdr3_aa: CASTMYGTSGYNEQFF
cdr3_nt: TGTGCCAGCACAATGTACGGGACCAGCGGGTACAATGAGCAGTTCTTC

d_call: NA
v_call: TRBV4-2
j_call: TRBJ2-1
clone_size: many
cdr3_length: 16
cdr3_aa: CASSQDETGLNVEQFF
cdr3_nt: TGTGCCAGCAGCCAAGATGAGACAGGACTTAATGTGGAGCAGTTCTTC

d_call: NA
v_call: TRBV5-1
j_call: TRBJ1-4
clone_size: many
cdr3_length: 16
cdr3_aa: CASSPDGGANNEKLFF
cdr3_nt: TGCGCCAGCAGTCCCGACGGTGGGGCGAATAATGAAAAACTGTTTTTT

d_call: NA
v_call: TRBV25-1
j_call: TRBJ2-1
clone_size: many
cdr3_length: 13
cdr3_aa: CASSEIQGWEQFF
cdr3_nt: TGTGCCAGCAGTGAAATCCAGGGCTGGGAGCAGTTCTTC

d_call: NA
v_call: TRBV29-1
j_call: TRBJ2-3
clone_size: few
cdr3_length: 14
cdr3_aa: CSVEMGSAPDTQYF
cdr3_nt: TGCAGCGTTGAGATGGGATCAGCCCCAGATACGCAGTATTTT

d_call: TRBD2
v_call: TRBV3-1
j_call: TRBJ2-4
clone_size: many
cdr3_length: 18
cdr3_aa: CASSQGASGGVAKNIQYF
cdr3_nt: TGTGCCAGCAGCCAAGGGGCTAGCGGGGGGGTAGCCAAAAACATTCAGTACTTC

d_call: NA
v_call: TRBV10-1
j_call: TRBJ2-5
clone_size: many
cdr3_length: 13
cdr3_aa: CASSENIRETQYF
cdr3_nt: TGCGCCAGCAGTGAGAATATACGAGAGACCCAGTACTTC

d_call: NA
v_call: TRBV27
j_call: TRBJ1-1
clone_size: many
cdr3_length: 13
cdr3_aa: CASSLWQNTEAFF
cdr3_nt: TGTGCCAGCAGTTTGTGGCAGAACACTGAAGCTTTCTTT

d_call: TRBD1
v_call: TRBV3-1
j_call: TRBJ1-6
clone_size: many
cdr3_length: 14
cdr3_aa: CASRSGTVNSPLHF
cdr3_nt: TGTGCCAGCCGGTCCGGGACAGTTAATTCACCCCTCCACTTT

d_call: NA
v_call: TRBV2
j_call: TRBJ1-6
clone_size: medium-sized
cdr3_length: 12
cdr3_aa: CASSEALPSLHF
cdr3_nt: TGTGCCAGCAGTGAAGCGCTTCCCAGTCTCCACTTT

d_call: NA
v_call: TRBV5-1
j_call: TRBJ2-2
clone_size: few
cdr3_length: 15
cdr3_aa: CASSLAGTNTGELFF
cdr3_nt: TGCGCCAGCAGCTTGGCGGGGACCAACACCGGGGAGCTGTTTTTT

d_call: NA
v_call: TRBV5-1
j_call: TRBJ1-1
clone_size: NA
cdr3_length: 14
cdr3_aa: CASSEDFRNTEAFF
cdr3_nt: TGCGCCAGCAGCGAAGACTTCAGGAACACTGAAGCTTTCTTT

d_call: TRBD1
v_call: TRBV20-1
j_call: TRBJ1-2
clone_size: many
cdr3_length: 12
cdr3_aa: CSASYRGGGYTF
cdr3_nt: TGCAGTGCTAGCTACAGGGGCGGTGGCTACACCTTC

d_call: TRBD2
v_call: TRBV20-1
j_call: TRBJ2-1
clone_size: many
cdr3_length: 15
cdr3_aa: CSARDFTGGYNEQFF
cdr3_nt: TGCAGTGCTAGAGATTTTACGGGAGGTTACAATGAGCAGTTCTTC

d_call: NA
v_call: TRBV29-1
j_call: TRBJ1-1
clone_size: medium-sized
cdr3_length: 14
cdr3_aa: CSVEDRAVTTEAFF
cdr3_nt: TGCAGCGTTGAAGATCGGGCAGTGACCACTGAAGCTTTCTTT

d_call: TRBD1
v_call: TRBV9
j_call: TRBJ1-2
clone_size: many
cdr3_length: 14
cdr3_aa: CASTLTGTGSGYTF
cdr3_nt: TGTGCCAGCACCTTGACTGGGACAGGAAGCGGCTACACCTTC

d_call: NA
v_call: TRBV12-3/TRBV12-4
j_call: TRBJ2-7
clone_size: many
cdr3_length: 15
cdr3_aa: CASRSRRGRFNEQYF
cdr3_nt: TGTGCCAGCAGAAGCAGACGGGGACGTTTTAACGAGCAGTACTTC

d_call: TRBD1
v_call: TRBV6-2/TRBV6-3
j_call: TRBJ2-7
clone_size: many
cdr3_length: 15
cdr3_aa: CASSYSGQGARRQYF
cdr3_nt: TGTGCCAGCAGTTACTCTGGACAGGGGGCTCGTCGGCAGTACTTC

d_call: NA
v_call: TRBV20-1
j_call: TRBJ1-5
clone_size: few
cdr3_length: 12
cdr3_aa: CSARDTAQPQHF
cdr3_nt: TGCAGTGCTAGAGATACCGCTCAGCCCCAGCATTTT

d_call: TRBD2
v_call: TRBV10-1
j_call: TRBJ2-7
clone_size: many
cdr3_length: 16
cdr3_aa: CASSDGLAGAKYEQYF
cdr3_nt: TGCGCCAGCAGTGACGGACTAGCCGGCGCAAAATACGAGCAGTACTTC

d_call: NA
v_call: TRBV20-1
j_call: TRBJ2-2
clone_size: few
cdr3_length: 14
cdr3_aa: CSARDIGNTGELFF
cdr3_nt: TGCAGTGCTAGAGATATAGGGAACACCGGGGAGCTGTTTTTT